Here is one T cell receptor beta chain with its context. Sequencing of TCR beta covered CD8+ and CD4+ T cells obtained from blood. TEMRA cells were FACS-enriched, unlike CD8+ and CD4+ T cells, which were negatively isolated. RNA amounts of about 0.5 to 1 ug underwent reverse transcription with random hexamers. Amplification of the TCR beta CDR3 was carried out by immunoSEQ multiplex PCR, which spanned a total of 54 Vbeta and 13 Jbeta segments. TCRdb used MiXCR to reprocess the immunoSEQ multiplex PCR reads, holding one entry per CDR3 protein. The top ten clones hold 0.2% to 0.3% of a sample with approximately 70,000 distinct CDR3 sequences, around 95% of them seen once. The data derive from a study of CD8 T cells in Susac syndrome. The source material was CD8+ T cells from PBMCs. The TCR was taken from a human donor in good health.

The CDR3 spells CSAPTETAFYNTEAFF. CDR3 nucleotides: TGCAGTGCTCCGACGGAAACCGCTTTTTATAACACTGAAGCTTTCTTT. V and J are TRBV20-1 and TRBJ1-1; D is uncertain. The V and J ends lost 5 bases and 2 bases respectively, with 21 bases between them. CDR3 length: 16 residues. Germline V gene data show CDR1 as DFQATT and CDR2 as SNEGSKA (reference sequence).